The source of this T cell receptor beta chain is a study of T-cell reconstitution after alpha-beta-depleted transplantation in children. Overall study results and limits: Alpha-beta T cells present about two months after transplant were reported to originate from several hundred expanded graft clones.

The ends were cut back, 0 bases at V and 1 base at J, with 14 bases in the middle. The V gene's germline CDR1 is SGHRS and CDR2 YFSETQ. The CDR3 is 16 residues long. Unique molecular identifiers were incorporated during preparation of the TCRbeta library. TCRdb reprocessed the PCR reads via MiXCR and lists one record per CDR3 protein. The profile covers around 450,000 distinct CDR3 sequences, with 15% to 20% appearing a single time and around 30% taken by the ten largest. Notes on this clonotype: The antigen is undetermined.

This sequence joins TRBV5-1 and TRBJ2-7; D remains unclear. This TCR was sampled from a boy younger than two who had a stem cell transplant for Wiskott-Aldrich syndrome, so the T cells may come from the graft donor. This specimen consisted of PBMCs, mostly from graft donor cells, obtained 360 days after TCRalphabeta/CD19-depleted stem cell transplant. The CDR3: CASSLEWPSYSYEQYF. CDR3 nucleotides: TGCGCCAGCAGCTTGGAGTGGCCATCGTATTCCTACGAGCAGTACTTC.